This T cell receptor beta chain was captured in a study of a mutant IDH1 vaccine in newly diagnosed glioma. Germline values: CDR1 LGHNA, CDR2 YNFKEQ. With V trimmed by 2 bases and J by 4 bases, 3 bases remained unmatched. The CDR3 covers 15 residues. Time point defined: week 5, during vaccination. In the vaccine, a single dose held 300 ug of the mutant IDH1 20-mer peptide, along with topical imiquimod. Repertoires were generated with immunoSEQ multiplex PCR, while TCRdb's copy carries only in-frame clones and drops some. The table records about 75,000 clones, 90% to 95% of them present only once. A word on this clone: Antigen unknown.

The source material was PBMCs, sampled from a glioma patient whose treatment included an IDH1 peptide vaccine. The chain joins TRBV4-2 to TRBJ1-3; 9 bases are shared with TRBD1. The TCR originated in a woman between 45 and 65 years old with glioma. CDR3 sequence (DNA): TGTGCCAGCAGCCAAAACAGGGGGCCAGGAAACACCATATATTTT. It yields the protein CASSQNRGPGNTIYF.